The next 28 T cell receptor beta chains were all read from a single sample in a study of control samples from healthy donors and cancer patients. Some clones are missing from TCRdb's copy, which holds only in-frame ones; the method was immunoSEQ multiplex PCR. This sample carries about 140,000 clones, about 89% of them seen once, and the ten largest clones take about 4.9%. Sequencing was done on a sample of blood. These receptors all come from a man younger than 45 in good health.

This chain connects TRBV5-5 to TRBJ2-7; D uncertain. The CDR3 runs 14 residues. CDR1 and CDR2 from the germline V gene are SGHKS and YYEKEE (reference sequence). V lost 4 bases to trimming and J lost 7 bases, with 18 bases between them. CDR3 coding DNA: TGTGCCAGCAGCCCGGCGGCTGCTTCTCCTGAGCAGTACTTC. This gives the protein CASSPAAASPEQYF.

The gene calls are TRBV5-6 and TRBJ2-1, with D unresolved. The CDR3 totals 12 residues. Trimming cost V 3 bases and J 9 bases, with 10 bases left between them. The germline V gene has CDR1 SGHDT and CDR2 YYEEEE. The chain's CDR3 is CASSSRLGEQFF. The CDR3 DNA follows: TGTGCCAGCAGCTCCAGACTTGGTGAGCAGTTCTTC.

This chain uses TRBV4-3 with TRBJ1-4, with 11 bases matching TRBD1. With 0 bases clipped from V and 8 bases from J, the junction kept 8 bases outside the gene matches. Germline CDR1 is LGHNA and CDR2 is YSLEER. This CDR3 spans 17 amino acids. The CDR3 bases are TGCGCCAGCAGCCAAGAGTGGGGTCGGGACAGGGGGGAAAAACTGTTTTTT. As protein: CASSQEWGRDRGEKLFF.

The rearrangement uses TRBV30 and TRBJ1-4; possibly TRBD1 for D (5 bases). This CDR3 is built from 12 residues. Germline V lookup: CDR1 GTSNPN, CDR2 SVGIG (reference sequence). The germline V and J ends were trimmed by 7 bases and 6 bases, with 12 bases remaining between them. The CDR3 is CALGDFDEKLFF. DNA of the CDR3: TGTGCCTTGGGGGACTTTGATGAAAAACTGTTTTTT.

The chain carries TRBV3-1 (or the pseudogene TRBV3-2) and TRBJ1-2; D call uncertain. Germline V gives CDR1 LGHDT, CDR2 YNNKEL (reference sequence). V lost 0 bases to trimming and J lost 8 bases, with 10 bases between them. The length of the CDR3 is 13 residues. Written as DNA, the CDR3 is TGTGCCAGCAGCCAAGAGCTACGGGCGGGCTACACCTTC. It specifies CASSQELRAGYTF.

This clone came up once. This chain connects TRBV30 to TRBJ1-5; D possibly corresponds to TRBD1 (5 bases). Between the trimmed V and J ends, which lost 3 bases and 6 bases, there was a span of 12 bases. Germline V CDR1 and CDR2: GTSNPN, SVGIG (reference sequence). The CDR3 runs 13 residues. The CDR3 coding sequence is TGTGCCTGGAGGGACGGGACCGGTCAGCCCCAGCATTTT. Translation: CAWRDGTGQPQHF.

The CDR3, as DNA: TGTGCCAGCAGCTTAATACCGTGGGGTCAGGGATCCTACAATGAGCAGTTCTTC. This sequence encodes CASSLIPWGQGSYNEQFF. The rearrangement uses TRBV7-3 and TRBJ2-1, with a tentative D call TRBD1 (5 bases). The V end was cut by 1 base, the J end by 1 base, with 17 bases between. Germline V gene sequence: CDR1 SGHTA, CDR2 FQGTGA. The length of the CDR3 is 18 residues.

Worth noting for this clone: Within the sample, other DNA sequences also encode this same CDR3. The rearrangement links TRBV7-9 to TRBJ1-2; 7 bases line up with TRBD1. This CDR3 contains 14 residues. Per germline, CDR1 SEHNR and CDR2 FQNEAQ (reference sequence). V was pared by 1 base and J by 7 bases, with 6 bases of the junction left unmatched. The chain's CDR3 is CASSLERGQSGYTF. As DNA, the CDR3 is TGTGCCAGCAGCTTAGAAAGGGGGCAAAGTGGCTACACCTTC.

The chain combines TRBV6-6 with TRBJ2-1, with D perhaps TRBD1 (6 bases). The V gene lost 2 bases and the J gene lost 4 bases, with 9 bases spanning the gap. This CDR3 is 14 amino acids long. The germline CDR1 and CDR2 sequences are MNHNY and SVGAGI (reference sequence). CDR3 amino acids: CASSYRGQYNEQFF. DNA of the CDR3: TGTGCCAGCAGTTACCGCGGACAGTACAATGAGCAGTTCTTC.

This chain uses TRBV5-1 with TRBJ2-7, with 8 bases matching TRBD1. V dropped 0 bases and J dropped 4; count of bases not matched to a gene: 6. Per the germline V gene, CDR1 is SGHRS and CDR2 is YFSETQ. CDR3 length: 15 amino acids. This CDR3 reads CASSLGRTGRYEQYF. CDR3 coding DNA: TGCGCCAGCAGCTTGGGTCGGACAGGGCGTTACGAGCAGTACTTC.

J is TRBJ2-1 and V is TRBV7-3; D assignment may be TRBD1 or TRBD2 (5 bases each). The V gene's germline CDR1 is SGHTA and CDR2 FQGTGA. The CDR3 has 14 amino acids. Trimming shortened V by 4 bases and J by 5 bases, and 12 bases separated the two germline ends. Here the CDR3 DNA reads TGTGCCAGCAGCTCATTTAGGGGACACAATGAGCAGTTCTTC. This translates into CASSSFRGHNEQFF.

This clone was observed once. The V call is TRBV6-5, the J call TRBJ1-1; D might be TRBD1 (6 bases). The V end was cut by 7 bases, the J end by 6 bases, with 18 bases between. The germline CDR1 and CDR2 sequences are MNHEY and SVGAGI. This CDR3 is 14 amino acids long. This chain's CDR3 is CASKNPGAWAEAFF. CDR3 DNA sequence: TGTGCCAGCAAGAACCCGGGGGCTTGGGCTGAAGCTTTCTTT.

This rearrangement joins TRBV29-1 to TRBJ2-2; 9 bases are a match to TRBD2. Germline V gene lookup returns CDR1 SQVTM and CDR2 ANQGSEA. V shed 1 base, J shed 5 bases, and the junction held 5 bases outside the gene matches. CDR3 size: 15 residues. CDR3 sequence reads: CSVEGGGRGTGELFF. The CDR3 coding sequence is TGCAGCGTTGAAGGTGGCGGGAGGGGGACCGGGGAGCTGTTTTTT.

The chain recombines TRBV4-3 with TRBJ2-2; the match to TRBD2 covers 8 bases. This CDR3 spans 16 amino acids. V lost 0 bases, J lost 6 bases, and 6 bases stayed unmatched. CDR1 and CDR2 (germline): LGHNA, YSLEER. The CDR3 region has the DNA TGCGCCAGCAGCCAAGACCGGCGGGGGGTCCCCGGGGAGCTGTTTTTT. Translation gives CASSQDRRGVPGELFF.

The chain has TRBV2 and TRBJ2-2, with a tentative D call TRBD1 (6 bases). The CDR3 extends over 15 amino acids. The V and J ends lost 3 bases and 6 bases respectively, with 14 bases between them. The germline gives CDR1 SNHLY, CDR2 FYNNEI. CDR3 in DNA: TGTGCCAGCAGTGAGACAGGTTTATTGTCCGGGGAGCTGTTTTTT. Translated: CASSETGLLSGELFF.

The rearrangement links TRBV15 to TRBJ2-3; TRBD2 agrees at 8 bases. V was pared by 3 bases and J by 5 bases, with 7 bases of the junction left unmatched. The CDR3 sequence is 15 residues long. Germline assignment: CDR1 LNHNV and CDR2 YYDKDF (reference sequence). Here the CDR3 DNA reads TGTGCCACCAGCAGCCGGACTAGCTACGAAGATACGCAGTATTTT. This codes for CATSSRTSYEDTQYF. The full variable domain, in which reference TRBV15 and TRBJ2-3 provide the parts outside the CDR3, is DAMVIQNPRYQVTQFGKPVTLSCSQTLNHNVMYWYQQKSSQAPKLLFHYYDKDFNNEADTPDNFQSRRPNTSFCFLDIRSPGLGDTAMYLCATSSRTSYEDTQYFGPGTRLTVL.

This chain joins TRBV7-9 and TRBJ2-5; TRBD1 aligns across 11 bases. The CDR3 is 17 amino acids. Trimming at V came to 2 bases and at J to 5 bases, leaving 10 bases not matched to a gene. CDR1 is SEHNR and CDR2 is FQNEAQ in the germline V gene (reference sequence). The CDR3 DNA is TGTGCCAGCAGCTTATTTGGACTGGACAGGGGGCAGGAGACCCAGTACTTC. The encoded protein is CASSLFGLDRGQETQYF.

The rearrangement links TRBV15 to TRBJ2-1; TRBD1 agrees at 7 bases. Germline V gene sequence: CDR1 LNHNV, CDR2 YYDKDF (reference sequence). After removal of 4 bases from V and 0 bases from J, the junction contained 12 bases not matched to a gene. This CDR3 spans 18 amino acids. The CDR3 DNA is TGTGCCACCAGCAACCCAACCAAGGGGGCCAGCTCCTACAATGAGCAGTTCTTC. It codes for CATSNPTKGASSYNEQFF. Based on the CDR3 plus reference TRBV15 and TRBJ2-1, the full variable domain is DAMVIQNPRYQVTQFGKPVTLSCSQTLNHNVMYWYQQKSSQAPKLLFHYYDKDFNNEADTPDNFQSRRPNTSFCFLDIRSPGLGDTAMYLCATSNPTKGASSYNEQFFGPGTRLTVL.

The chain joins TRBV30 to TRBJ1-5; no clear D. This CDR3 contains 13 residues. V lost 3 bases and J lost 7, with 13 bases in between. Germline V gene sequence: CDR1 GTSNPN, CDR2 SVGIG (reference sequence). CDR3 nucleotides: TGTGCCTGGAGCGACTCCCCCGGGCAGCCCCAGCATTTT. This encodes CAWSDSPGQPQHF.

V usage is TRBV29-1 and J usage is TRBJ2-7; no definite D call. The CDR3 covers 12 residues. Trimming took 6 bases from V and 3 from J, leaving 12 bases between them. The germline CDR1 and CDR2 sequences are SQVTM and ANQGSEA. The CDR3 region has the DNA TGCAGCGTCCTGCTTTTCAGCTACGAGCAGTACTTC. Translating it yields CSVLLFSYEQYF.

This clone was seen a single time. The chain recombines TRBV9 with TRBJ2-3; the D is unclear. Germline loops: CDR1 SGDLS, CDR2 YYNGEE. The germline V and J ends were trimmed by 0 bases and 2 bases, with 10 bases remaining between them. The CDR3 covers 15 residues. The CDR3 DNA sequence: TGTGCCAGCAGCGTAGGTGGCAGCCTCACAGATACGCAGTATTTT. Translating it yields CASSVGGSLTDTQYF.

The gene calls are TRBV5-1 and TRBJ1-3, with D tentatively TRBD1 (5 bases). Germline V gene lookup returns CDR1 SGHRS and CDR2 YFSETQ. CDR3 size: 16 residues. With 4 bases removed from V and 0 bases from J, the gap between germline ends came to 14 bases. CDR3 sequence: CASSGGLPLSGNTIYF. The CDR3 DNA reads TGCGCCAGCAGCGGGGGACTCCCGCTCTCTGGAAACACCATATATTTT.

The chain's CDR3 is CASSIGGVNTEAFF. CDR3 sequence (DNA): TGTGCCAGTAGTATAGGAGGAGTGAACACTGAAGCTTTCTTT. V and J are TRBV19 and TRBJ1-1; no clear D gene. V lost 1 base and J 0 bases, leaving 6 bases between the germline ends. This CDR3 has 14 amino acids. Germline CDR1 reads LNHDA; CDR2 reads SQIVND (reference sequence).

This rearrangement joins TRBV19 to TRBJ2-7; D is unresolved. Germline values: CDR1 LNHDA, CDR2 SQIVND (reference sequence). The CDR3 is made up of 15 amino acids. Between the trimmed V and J ends, which lost 0 bases and 1 base, there was a span of 10 bases. CDR3 loop: CASSIEATASYEQYF. CDR3 nucleotide sequence: TGTGCCAGTAGTATAGAGGCGACCGCTTCCTACGAGCAGTACTTC. Drawing the rest from reference TRBV19 and TRBJ2-7, the complete variable domain is DGGITQSPKYLFRKEGQNVTLSCEQNLNHDAMYWYRQDPGQGLRLIYYSQIVNDFQKGDIAEGYSVSREKKESFPLTVTSAQKNPTAFYLCASSIEATASYEQYFGPGTRLTVT.

V gene TRBV6-5 combines with J gene TRBJ2-7; 9 positions match TRBD1. CDR1 and CDR2 (germline): MNHEY, SVGAGI. The J segment lost 2 bases and the V segment lost 6 bases, leaving 5 bases of the junction unmatched. The CDR3 contains 14 residues. The CDR3 bases are TGTGCCAGCAGCTGGGGGACAGGGACCTACGAGCAGTACTTC. This translates into CASSWGTGTYEQYF.

This clone was found once. The chain carries TRBV7-9 and TRBJ2-7; perhaps TRBD1 as D (5 bases). Germline assignment: CDR1 SEHNR and CDR2 FQNEAQ (reference sequence). V was shortened by 5 bases and J by 6 bases, with 20 bases between the two germline ends. The CDR3 contains 15 residues. The CDR3 DNA is TGTGCCAGCAGCCCCTCTGCAGCAGGGCAGGGCGAGCAGTACTTC. Residues: CASSPSAAGQGEQYF.

The V gene is TRBV9, the J gene TRBJ2-1; tentatively, D is TRBD2 (6 bases). The CDR3 spans 13 residues. V was shortened by 4 bases and J by 5 bases, with 10 bases between the two germline ends. Germline CDR1 reads SGDLS; CDR2 reads YYNGEE. The CDR3 nucleotides are TGTGCCAGCAGCCCCGGGAGTAACAATGAGCAGTTCTTC. Amino acids: CASSPGSNNEQFF.

The chain combines TRBV7-2 with TRBJ1-2, with no clear D. V lost 1 base, J lost 4 bases, and 13 bases lay in between. CDR1 SGHTA and CDR2 FQGNSA come from the germline V gene. The CDR3 extends over 15 amino acids. CDR3 nucleotides: TGTGCCAGCAGCTTAGTTGGAGGGAAACTCTATGGCTACACCTTC. Translation: CASSLVGGKLYGYTF.